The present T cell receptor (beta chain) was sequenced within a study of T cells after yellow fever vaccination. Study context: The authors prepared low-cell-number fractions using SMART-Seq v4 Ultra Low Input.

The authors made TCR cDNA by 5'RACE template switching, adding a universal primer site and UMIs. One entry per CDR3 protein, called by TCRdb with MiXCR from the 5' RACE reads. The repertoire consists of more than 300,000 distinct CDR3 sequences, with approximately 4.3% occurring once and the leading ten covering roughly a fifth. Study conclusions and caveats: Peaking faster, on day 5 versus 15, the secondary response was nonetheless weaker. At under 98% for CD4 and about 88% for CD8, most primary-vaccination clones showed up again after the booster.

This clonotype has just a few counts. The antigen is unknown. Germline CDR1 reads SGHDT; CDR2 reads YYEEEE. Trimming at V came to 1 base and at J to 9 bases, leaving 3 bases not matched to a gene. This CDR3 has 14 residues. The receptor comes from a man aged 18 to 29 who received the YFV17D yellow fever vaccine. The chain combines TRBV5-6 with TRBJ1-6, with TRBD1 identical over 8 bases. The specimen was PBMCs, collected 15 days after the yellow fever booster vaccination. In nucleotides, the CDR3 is TGTGCCAGCAGCTTGTTCGGGACAGGTTCACCCCTCCACTTT. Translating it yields CASSLFGTGSPLHF.